This T cell receptor (beta chain) was identified in a study of cytomegalovirus exposure and HLA in healthy donors. This clone showed up just a few times. Per the germline V gene, CDR1 is MNHNY and CDR2 is SVGAGI (reference sequence). This CDR3 has 14 residues. J was trimmed by 4 bases and V by 2 bases; bases with no gene match: 1. PCR used 60 Vbeta primers and 13 Jbeta primers. Some clones are missing from TCRdb's copy, which holds only in-frame ones; the method was immunoSEQ multiplex PCR. The sample yields about 200,000 clones, around 73% seen once. Likely unrecorded immune exposures existed in these nominally healthy donors.

The rearrangement uses TRBV6-6 and TRBJ2-7; 11 bases are a match to TRBD2. Input material: PBMCs. The sequence was collected from a male donor in good health and CMV-seronegative. CDR3 region: CASSYGTSGYEQYF. The CDR3 DNA is TGTGCCAGCAGTTACGGGACTAGCGGTTACGAGCAGTACTTC.